This section outlines one T cell receptor beta chain sequence together with its context. No antigen is known for it. The record originates from a study of T cell responses to AZD1222 COVID-19 vaccine. Study background: It was second doses at about 4 or about 12 weeks that were pooled. Overall study findings and caveats: Most donors were white British and more were female, and clonal diversity was possibly underestimated. Rises in breadth and depth of Spike-specific TCRs came after two AZD1222 doses. A reported finding is that nearly half of spike-specific TCRs target unmutated variant regions.

Here immunoSEQ multiplex PCR was the method, and the copy in TCRdb shows in-frame clones only, minus some. The table records about 110,000 clones, approximately 86% of them present only once. Sequenced material: peripheral blood, taken on day 0 of AZD1222 vaccination. The TCR sequence derives from an adult in good health.

This CDR3 reads CASSQGGTGTQPQHF. CDR3 nucleotides: TGTGCCAGCAGCCAAGGGGGGACGGGCACCCAGCCCCAGCATTTT. This chain connects TRBV14 to TRBJ1-5, with D possibly TRBD1 on 5 matching bases. V shed 1 base and J shed 7 bases, with 14 bases lying between them. The germline V gene encodes CDR1 SGHDN and CDR2 FVKESK. CDR3 length: 15 residues.